This T cell receptor (beta chain) originates from a study of STAT5B mutations in CD4+ large granular lymphocyte leukemia. Profiling relied on immunoSEQ multiplex PCR, and the TCRdb table lists in-frame clones only, not all of them. The profile shows about 34,000 clones, approximately 82% of them singletons. This CDR3 has 15 residues. Germline CDR1 and CDR2: SGHKS and YYEKEE (reference sequence). V was shortened by 1 base and J by 4 bases, with 12 bases between the two germline ends. The sample taken for sequencing was CD4+ T cells from blood buffy coats. The chain has TRBV5-5 and TRBJ1-5; D remains unclear. This TCR derives from a human donor in good health. The chain's CDR3 is CASSLIPELNQPQHF. The CDR3 nucleotides read TGTGCCAGCAGCTTGATCCCGGAATTAAATCAGCCCCAGCATTTT.